The clone carrying this TCR beta chain was seen ten or more times. Its antigen is undetermined. Gene labels here are mouse ones. The read finishes 4 residues shy of the CDR3 end, and the germline J gene is used to complete it. The CDR3 is 14 residues long. The V gene's germline CDR1 is LGHNA and CDR2 YNLKQL (reference sequence). Sequencing used cDNA as its template, made by extracting RNA and reverse transcribing it. Only in-frame clones appear in the TCRdb table, and some are missing; sequencing was by immunoSEQ multiplex PCR. The sample holds about 110,000 clones, and no clone turns up only once. This record comes from a study of CD8+ T cells in alopecia areata. Turning to the study itself: Female C3H/HeJ mice aged 7-10 weeks were given skin from C3H/HeJ graft donors, roughly 6-13 months old, that had spontaneous alopecia. Points from the study as a whole: Higher clonality was seen in lesional scalp than in normal scalp, especially in alopecia totalis/universalis. Besides other cells, scalp samples also yield sequences of resident alphabeta T cells from normal skin. Patients displayed less clarity in TCR sharing than mice, a finding possibly related to HLA.

Sequencing was performed on lesional skin. This receptor was obtained from a C3H/HeJ mouse with alopecia areata. As its MHC haplotype, the strain has H2-k. The rearrangement links TRBV5 to TRBJ2-7, with 11 bases lining up with TRBD2. The DNA read from the CDR3 is TGTGCCAGCAGCCAAGGGACTGGGGGGTAT. Its translation: CASSQGTGGY. The full CDR3 reads CASSQGTGGYEQYF.